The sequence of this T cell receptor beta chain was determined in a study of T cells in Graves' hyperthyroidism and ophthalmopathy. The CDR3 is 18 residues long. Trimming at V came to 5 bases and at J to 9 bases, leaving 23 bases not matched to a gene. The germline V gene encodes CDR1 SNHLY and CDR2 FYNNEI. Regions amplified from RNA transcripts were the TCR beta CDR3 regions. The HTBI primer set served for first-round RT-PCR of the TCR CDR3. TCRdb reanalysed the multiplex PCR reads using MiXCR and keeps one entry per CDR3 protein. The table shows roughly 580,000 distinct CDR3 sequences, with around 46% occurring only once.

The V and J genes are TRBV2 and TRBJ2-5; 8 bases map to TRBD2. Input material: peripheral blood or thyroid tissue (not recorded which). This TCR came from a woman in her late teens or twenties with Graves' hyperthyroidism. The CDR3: CASSFVTVGTRGFVPQYF. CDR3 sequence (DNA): TGTGCCAGCAGTTTCGTGACAGTCGGGACTAGAGGGTTTGTGCCCCAGTACTTC.